The source of this T cell receptor (beta chain) is a study of T cells after yellow fever vaccination. Overall study findings and caveats: In FACS-sorted repertoires, abundant clonotypes from the bulk population could appear as contaminants. Post-booster repertoires contained most primary-vaccination clones again (roughly 95% CD4, about 88% CD8).

CDR3 length: 14 amino acids. After removal of 0 bases from V and 7 bases from J, the junction contained 5 bases not matched to a gene. CDR1 SGHNT and CDR2 YYREEE come from the germline V gene (reference sequence). TCRdb used MiXCR to reprocess the 5' RACE reads, holding one entry per CDR3 protein. The repertoire holds 150,000 to 200,000 distinct CDR3 sequences, with around 10% as singletons. Note on this clonotype: Its specificity is not known.

This receptor was identified in a man aged 18 to 29 who received the YFV17D yellow fever vaccine. The sample was CD8+ T cells sorted from PBMCs, taken 15 days after the yellow fever booster vaccination. The V call is TRBV5-4, the J call TRBJ2-7, with 9 positions matching TRBD2. CDR3 loop: CASSLGAGGNEQYF. DNA of the CDR3: TGTGCCAGCAGCTTGGGAGCGGGGGGCAATGAGCAGTACTTC.